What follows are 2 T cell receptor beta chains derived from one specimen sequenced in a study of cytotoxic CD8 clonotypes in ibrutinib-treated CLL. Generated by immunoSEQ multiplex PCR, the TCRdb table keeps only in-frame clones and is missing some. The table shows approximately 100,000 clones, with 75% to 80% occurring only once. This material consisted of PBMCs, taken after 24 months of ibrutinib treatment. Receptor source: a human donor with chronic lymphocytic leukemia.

CDR3 in DNA: TGTGCCAGCGAATCCCGATACGAGCAGTACTTC. As protein: CASESRYEQYF. This chain links TRBV28 with TRBJ2-7; D ambiguous. V was cut by 8 bases and J by 4 bases, with 9 bases left in between. Germline CDR1 reads MDHEN; CDR2 reads SYDVKM. CDR3 size: 11 residues.

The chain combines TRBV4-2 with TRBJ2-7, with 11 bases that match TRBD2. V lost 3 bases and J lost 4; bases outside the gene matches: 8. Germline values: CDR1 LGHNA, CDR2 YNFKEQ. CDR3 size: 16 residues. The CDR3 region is CASSQSLAGGEYEQYF. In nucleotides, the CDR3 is TGTGCCAGCAGCCAGTCCCTAGCGGGAGGAGAGTACGAGCAGTACTTC.